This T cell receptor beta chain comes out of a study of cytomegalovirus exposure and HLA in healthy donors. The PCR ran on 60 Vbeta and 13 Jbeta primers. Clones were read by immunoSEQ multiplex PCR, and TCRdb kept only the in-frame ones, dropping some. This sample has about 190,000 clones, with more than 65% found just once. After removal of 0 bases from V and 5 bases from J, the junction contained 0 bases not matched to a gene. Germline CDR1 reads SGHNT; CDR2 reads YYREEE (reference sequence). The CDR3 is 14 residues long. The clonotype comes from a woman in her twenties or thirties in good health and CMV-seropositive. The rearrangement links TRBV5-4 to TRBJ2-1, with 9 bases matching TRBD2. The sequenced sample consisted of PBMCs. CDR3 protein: CASSLGLADNEQFF. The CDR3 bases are TGTGCCAGCAGCTTGGGACTAGCGGACAATGAGCAGTTCTTC.